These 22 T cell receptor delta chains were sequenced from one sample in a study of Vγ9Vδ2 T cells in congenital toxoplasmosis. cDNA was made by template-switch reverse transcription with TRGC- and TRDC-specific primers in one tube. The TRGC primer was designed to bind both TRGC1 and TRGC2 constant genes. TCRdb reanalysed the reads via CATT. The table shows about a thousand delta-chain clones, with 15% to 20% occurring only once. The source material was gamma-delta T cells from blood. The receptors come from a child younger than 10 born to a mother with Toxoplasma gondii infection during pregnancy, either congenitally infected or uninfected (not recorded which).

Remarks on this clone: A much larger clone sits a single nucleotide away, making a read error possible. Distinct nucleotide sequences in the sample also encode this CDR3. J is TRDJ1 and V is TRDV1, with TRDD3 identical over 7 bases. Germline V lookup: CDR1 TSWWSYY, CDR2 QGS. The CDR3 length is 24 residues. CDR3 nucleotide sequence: TGTGCTCTTGGGGTTACCGGCCTTCACTACGCGCTCTGGGGGGCCCCTTCGTACACAGATAAACTCATCTTT. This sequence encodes CALGVTGLHYALWGAPSYTDKLIF.

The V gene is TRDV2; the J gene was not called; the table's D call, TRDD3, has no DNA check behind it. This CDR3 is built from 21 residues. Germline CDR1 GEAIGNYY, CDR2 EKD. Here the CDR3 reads CACDTPSYRTGGSWHTDKRIF. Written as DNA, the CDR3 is TGTGCCTGTGACACGCCTTCCTACCGTACTGGGGGATCCTGGCACACCGATAAACGCATCTTT.

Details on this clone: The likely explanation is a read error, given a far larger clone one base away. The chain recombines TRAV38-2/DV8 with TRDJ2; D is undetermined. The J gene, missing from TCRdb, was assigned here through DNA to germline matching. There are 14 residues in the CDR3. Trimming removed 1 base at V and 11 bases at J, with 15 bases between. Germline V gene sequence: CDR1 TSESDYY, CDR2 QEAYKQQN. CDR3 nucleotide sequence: TGTGCTTATAGGAGCCTTTTCGGATTAGCCCAACTCTTCTTT. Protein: CAYRSLFGLAQLFF.

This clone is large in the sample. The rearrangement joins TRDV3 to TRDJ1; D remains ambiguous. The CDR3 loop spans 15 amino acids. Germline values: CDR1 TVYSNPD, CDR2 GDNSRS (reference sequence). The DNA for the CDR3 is TGTGCGATGAGGACTGTTGGTGGCGTCACCGATAAACTCATCTTT. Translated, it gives CAMRTVGGVTDKLIF.

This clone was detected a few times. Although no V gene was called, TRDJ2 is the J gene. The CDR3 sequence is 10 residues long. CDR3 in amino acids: CSALTAQLFF. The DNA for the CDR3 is TGTAGTGCTTTGACAGCACAACTCTTCTTT.

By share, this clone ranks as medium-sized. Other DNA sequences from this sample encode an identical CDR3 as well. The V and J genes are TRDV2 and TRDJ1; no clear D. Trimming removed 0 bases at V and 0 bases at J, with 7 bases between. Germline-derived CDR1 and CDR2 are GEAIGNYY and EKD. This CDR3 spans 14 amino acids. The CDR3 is CACDTVPHTDKLIF. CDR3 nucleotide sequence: TGTGCCTGTGACACCGTCCCGCACACCGATAAACTCATCTTT.

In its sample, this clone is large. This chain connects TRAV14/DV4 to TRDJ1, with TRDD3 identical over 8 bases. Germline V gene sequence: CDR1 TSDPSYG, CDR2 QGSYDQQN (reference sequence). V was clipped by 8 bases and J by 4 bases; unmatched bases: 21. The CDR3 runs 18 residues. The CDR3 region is CAMAPRHWGSTGGDKLIF. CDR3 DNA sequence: TGTGCAATGGCCCCAAGACACTGGGGGTCCACCGGGGGCGATAAACTCATCTTT.

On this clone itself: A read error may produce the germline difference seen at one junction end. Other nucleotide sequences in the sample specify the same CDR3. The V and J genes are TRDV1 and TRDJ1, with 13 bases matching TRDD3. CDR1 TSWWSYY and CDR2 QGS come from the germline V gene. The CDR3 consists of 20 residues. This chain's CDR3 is CALGDVQSILGDTGTDKLIF. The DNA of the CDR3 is TGTGCTCTCGGGGATGTCCAATCCATACTGGGGGATACGGGAACCGATAAACTCATCTTT.

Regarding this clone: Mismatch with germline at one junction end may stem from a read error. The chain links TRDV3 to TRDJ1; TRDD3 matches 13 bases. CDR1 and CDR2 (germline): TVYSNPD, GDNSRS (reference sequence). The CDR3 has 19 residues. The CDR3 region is CACDSLTGGYVETVDKRIF. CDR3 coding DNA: TGTGCCTGTGACTCCCTGACTGGGGGATACGTAGAAACGGTCGATAAACGCATCTTT. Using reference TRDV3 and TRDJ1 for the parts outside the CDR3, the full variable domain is CDKVTQSSPDQTVASGSEVVLLCTYDTVYSNPDLFWYRIRPDYSFQFVFYGDNSRSEGADFTQGRFSVKHILTQKAFHLVISPVRTEDSATYYCACDSLTGGYVETVDKRIFGKGTRVTVEP.

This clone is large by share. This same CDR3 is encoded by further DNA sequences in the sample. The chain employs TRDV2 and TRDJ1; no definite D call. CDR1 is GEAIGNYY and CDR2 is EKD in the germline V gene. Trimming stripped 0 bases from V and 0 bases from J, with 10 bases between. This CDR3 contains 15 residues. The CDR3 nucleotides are TGTGCCTGTGACACCGTAGGGCGAAACACCGATAAACTCATCTTT. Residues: CACDTVGRNTDKLIF.

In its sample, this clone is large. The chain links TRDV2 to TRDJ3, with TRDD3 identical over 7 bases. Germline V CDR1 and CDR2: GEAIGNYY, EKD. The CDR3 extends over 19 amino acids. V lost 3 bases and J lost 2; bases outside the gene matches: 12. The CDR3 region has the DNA TGTGCCTGTGACTCAATGGGGGACTCGCTTACCTGGGACACCCGACAGATGTTTTTC. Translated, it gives CACDSMGDSLTWDTRQMFF.

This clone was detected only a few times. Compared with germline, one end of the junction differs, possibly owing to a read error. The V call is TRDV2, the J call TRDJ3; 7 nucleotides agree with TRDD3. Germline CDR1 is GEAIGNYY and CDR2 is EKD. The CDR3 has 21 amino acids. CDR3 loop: CARDPVHAGGFSSWDTRQMFF. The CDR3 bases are TGTGCCCGTGACCCCGTTCACGCTGGGGGGTTTAGCTCCTGGGACACCCGACAGATGTTTTTC.

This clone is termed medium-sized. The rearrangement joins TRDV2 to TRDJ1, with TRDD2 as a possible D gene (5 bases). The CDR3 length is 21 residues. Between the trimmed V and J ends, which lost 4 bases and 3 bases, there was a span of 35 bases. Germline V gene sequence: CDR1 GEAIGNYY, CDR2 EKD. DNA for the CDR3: TGTGCCTGTGAACTTCACCCCGCTCTCGCCTACGGCTTCAATGAGTCCGATAAACTCATCTTT. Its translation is CACELHPALAYGFNESDKLIF.

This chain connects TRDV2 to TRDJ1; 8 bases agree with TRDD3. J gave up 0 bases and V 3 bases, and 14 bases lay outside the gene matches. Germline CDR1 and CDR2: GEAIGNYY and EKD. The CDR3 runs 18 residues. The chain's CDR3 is CACDALGDLQLDTDKLIF. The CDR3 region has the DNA TGTGCCTGTGACGCCCTGGGGGACTTACAGTTGGACACCGATAAACTCATCTTT.

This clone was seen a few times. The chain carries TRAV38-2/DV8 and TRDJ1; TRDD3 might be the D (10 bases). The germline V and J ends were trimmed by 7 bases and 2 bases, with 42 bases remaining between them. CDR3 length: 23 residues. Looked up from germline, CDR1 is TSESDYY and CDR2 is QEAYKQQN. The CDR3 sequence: CAYSNSFLLNWGMTGTRTDKLIF. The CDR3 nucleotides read TGTGCTTATTCCAACTCCTTCCTACTGAACTGGGGGATGACTGGGACAAGGACCGATAAACTCATCTTT.

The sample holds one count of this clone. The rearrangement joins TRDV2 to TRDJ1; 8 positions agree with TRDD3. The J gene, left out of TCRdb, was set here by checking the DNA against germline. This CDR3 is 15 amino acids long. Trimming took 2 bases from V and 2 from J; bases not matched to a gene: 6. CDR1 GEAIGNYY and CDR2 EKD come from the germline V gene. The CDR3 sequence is CACDILGGLTDKLIF. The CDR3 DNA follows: TGTGCCTGTGACATACTGGGGGGCTTGACCGATAAACTCATCTTT.

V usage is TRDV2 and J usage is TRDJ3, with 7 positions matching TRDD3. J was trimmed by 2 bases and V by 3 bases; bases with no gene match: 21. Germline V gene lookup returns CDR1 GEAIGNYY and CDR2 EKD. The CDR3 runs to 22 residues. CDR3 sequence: CACDPVREGTGDPTWDTRQMFF. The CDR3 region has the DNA TGTGCCTGTGACCCCGTCAGGGAAGGTACGGGGGATCCAACCTGGGACACCCGACAGATGTTTTTC.

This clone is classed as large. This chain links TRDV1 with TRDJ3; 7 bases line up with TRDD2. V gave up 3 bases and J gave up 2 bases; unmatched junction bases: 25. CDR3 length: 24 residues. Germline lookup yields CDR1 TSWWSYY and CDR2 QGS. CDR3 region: CALGDDDIFLPQGSRTWDTRQMFF. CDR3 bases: TGTGCTCTTGGGGACGACGATATTTTCCTACCCCAGGGGAGTAGGACCTGGGACACCCGACAGATGTTTTTC.

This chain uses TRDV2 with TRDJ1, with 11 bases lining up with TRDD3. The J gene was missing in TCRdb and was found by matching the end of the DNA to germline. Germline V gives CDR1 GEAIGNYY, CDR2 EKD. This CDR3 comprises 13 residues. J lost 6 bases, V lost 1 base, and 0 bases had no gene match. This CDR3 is CACDTLGDNKLIF. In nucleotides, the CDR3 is TGTGCCTGTGACACACTGGGGGATAATAAACTCATCTTT.

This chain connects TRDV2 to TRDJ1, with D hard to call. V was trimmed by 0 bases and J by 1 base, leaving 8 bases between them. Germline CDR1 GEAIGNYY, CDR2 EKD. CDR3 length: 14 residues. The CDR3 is CACDTVVITDKLIF. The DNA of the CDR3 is TGTGCCTGTGACACCGTCGTTATCACCGATAAACTCATCTTT.

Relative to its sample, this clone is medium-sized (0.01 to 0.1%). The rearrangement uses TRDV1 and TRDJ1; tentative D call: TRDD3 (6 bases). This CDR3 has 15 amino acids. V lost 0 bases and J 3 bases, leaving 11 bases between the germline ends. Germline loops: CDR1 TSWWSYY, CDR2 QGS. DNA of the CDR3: TGTGCTCTTGGGGAACTTCGATACGGGGCCGATAAACTCATCTTT. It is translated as CALGELRYGADKLIF.

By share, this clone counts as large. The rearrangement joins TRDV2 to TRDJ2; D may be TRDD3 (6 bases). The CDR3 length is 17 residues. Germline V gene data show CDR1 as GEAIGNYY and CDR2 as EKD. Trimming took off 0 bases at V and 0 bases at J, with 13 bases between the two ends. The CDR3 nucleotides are TGTGCCTGTGACACCGTGGGGGCCGAAGCTTTGACAGCACAACTCTTCTTT. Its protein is CACDTVGAEALTAQLFF.